The following is a T cell receptor beta chain sequence with its context. Its antigen remains undetermined. No much larger clonotype is one base removed from it; base qualities were not supplied. This CDR3 is also generated by other DNA sequences in the sample. V is shortened by 4 bases, J by 5 bases, and the region joining them spans 12 bases. The germline V gene provides CDR1 LGHNA and CDR2 YNFKEQ. The CDR3 covers 13 residues, taking in both the cysteine and the phenylalanine. Only the CDR3 DNA is retained, 39 bases long and in frame from the first base. The library was produced with the immunoSEQ multiplex PCR assay. Drawn from immuneACCESS, this table holds only the in-frame rearrangements with V and J called that TCRdb kept. Clones are partly lost; checked studies trace under half to an unresolved V gene and leave the rest unexplained. This sample holds roughly 62,000 clones; about nine tenths were observed only once. The ten largest clonotypes hold about 3.8% of the sample.

The data were obtained in a study of technical replicates of blood from several donors (dated by TCRdb to about 2017). The source is a human donor in good health. Some clones in this sample may be carry-over from other donors' samples. Sequencing was carried out using PBMCs. The V and J segments used are TRBV4-2 and TRBJ2-7, with a tentative D gene TRBD1 over 5 matching bases. CDR3 sequence: CASSRGEGNEQYF. The bases read TGTGCCAGCAGCCGGGGCGAAGGGAACGAGCAGTACTTC.